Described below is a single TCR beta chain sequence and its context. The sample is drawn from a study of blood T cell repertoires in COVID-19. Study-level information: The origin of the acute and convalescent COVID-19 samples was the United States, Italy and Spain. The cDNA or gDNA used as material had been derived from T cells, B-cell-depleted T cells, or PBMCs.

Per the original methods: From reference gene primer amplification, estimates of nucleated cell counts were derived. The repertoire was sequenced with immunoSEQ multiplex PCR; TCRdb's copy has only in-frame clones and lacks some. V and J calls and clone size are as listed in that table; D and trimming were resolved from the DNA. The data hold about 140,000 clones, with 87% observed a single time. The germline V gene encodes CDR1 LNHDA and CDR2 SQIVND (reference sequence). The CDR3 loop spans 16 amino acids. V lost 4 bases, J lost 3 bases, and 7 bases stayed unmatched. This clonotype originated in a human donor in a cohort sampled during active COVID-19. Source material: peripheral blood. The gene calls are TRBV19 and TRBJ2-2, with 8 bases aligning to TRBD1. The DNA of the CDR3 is TGTGCCAGTAGTACCCGGGGGACAGGCCACACCGGGGAGCTGTTTTTT. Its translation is CASSTRGTGHTGELFF.